This T cell receptor (beta chain) stems from a study of neurological immune-mediated disorders. Overall study findings and caveats: In HTLV-1-associated myelopathy, TCR clonal expansion was greatest, and in multiple sclerosis it was least, below healthy controls. TCR-beta repertoires seemed private in all groups, with no expanded CDR3 amino acid sequences shared.

The V and J ends lost 6 bases and 6 bases, in that order; junction bases with no gene match: 7. The CDR3 has 15 residues. Sorted libraries drew on under 1.2 million CD4+ or CD8+ T cells. TCRdb reanalysed the 5' RACE reads using MiXCR and keeps one entry per CDR3 protein. The profile covers about 15,000 distinct CDR3 sequences, with 3% to 4.5% appearing a single time and around 20% taken by the ten largest. This clonotype was detected many times. Its antigen is unidentified. What was sequenced was CD8+ T cells from blood. The receptor was isolated from a woman aged 40 to 49 in good health. The chain links TRBV12-3 or TRBV12-4 to TRBJ2-3; 12 bases align to TRBD2. CDR3 region: CASSPASGRADTQYF. Here the CDR3 DNA reads TGTGCCAGCAGCCCCGCTAGCGGGAGGGCTGATACGCAGTATTTT.